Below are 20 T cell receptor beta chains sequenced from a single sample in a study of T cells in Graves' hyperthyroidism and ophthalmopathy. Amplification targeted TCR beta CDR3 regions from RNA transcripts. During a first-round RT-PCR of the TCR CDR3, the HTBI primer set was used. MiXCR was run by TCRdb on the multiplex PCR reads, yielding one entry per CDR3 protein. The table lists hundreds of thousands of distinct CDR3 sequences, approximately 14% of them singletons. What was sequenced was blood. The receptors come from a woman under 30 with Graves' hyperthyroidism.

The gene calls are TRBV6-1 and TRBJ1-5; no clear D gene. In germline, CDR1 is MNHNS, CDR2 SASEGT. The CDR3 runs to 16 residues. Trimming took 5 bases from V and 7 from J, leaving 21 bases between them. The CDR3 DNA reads TGTGCCAGCAGTAGAACTGCGACCCAAATTGGCCAGCCCCAGCATTTT. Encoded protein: CASSRTATQIGQPQHF.

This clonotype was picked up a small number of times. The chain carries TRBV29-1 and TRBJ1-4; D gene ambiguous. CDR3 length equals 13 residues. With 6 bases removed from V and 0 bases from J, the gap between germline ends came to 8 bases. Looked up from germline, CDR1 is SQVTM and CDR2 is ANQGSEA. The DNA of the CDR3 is TGCAGCGTGCCGTCCGCAACTAATGAAAAACTGTTTTTT. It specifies CSVPSATNEKLFF. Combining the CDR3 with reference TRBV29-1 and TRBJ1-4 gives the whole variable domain SAVISQKPSRDICQRGTSLTIQCQVDSQVTMMFWYRQQPGQSLTLIATANQGSEATYESGFVIDKFPISRPNLTFSTLTVSNMSPEDSSIYLCSVPSATNEKLFFGSGTQLSVL.

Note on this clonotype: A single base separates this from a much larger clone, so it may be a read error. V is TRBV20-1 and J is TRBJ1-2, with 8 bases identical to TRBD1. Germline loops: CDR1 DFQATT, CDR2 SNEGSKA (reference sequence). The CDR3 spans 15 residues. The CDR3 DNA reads TGCAGTGCTAGAGATGGGGACAGGCGGTACTATGACTACACCTTC. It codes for CSARDGDRRYYDYTF.

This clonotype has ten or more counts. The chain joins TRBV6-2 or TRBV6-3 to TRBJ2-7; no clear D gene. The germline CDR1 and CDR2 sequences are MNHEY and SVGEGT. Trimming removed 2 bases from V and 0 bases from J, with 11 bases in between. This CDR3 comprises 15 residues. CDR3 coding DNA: TGTGCCAGCAGTTACCCCGCTAGAGACTCCTACGAGCAGTACTTC. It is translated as CASSYPARDSYEQYF.

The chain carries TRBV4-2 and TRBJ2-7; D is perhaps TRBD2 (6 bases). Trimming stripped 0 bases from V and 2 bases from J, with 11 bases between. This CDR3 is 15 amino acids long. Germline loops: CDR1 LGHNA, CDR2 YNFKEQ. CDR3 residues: CASSQDRREPYEQYF. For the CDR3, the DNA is TGTGCCAGCAGCCAAGATCGGAGGGAACCCTACGAGCAGTACTTC.

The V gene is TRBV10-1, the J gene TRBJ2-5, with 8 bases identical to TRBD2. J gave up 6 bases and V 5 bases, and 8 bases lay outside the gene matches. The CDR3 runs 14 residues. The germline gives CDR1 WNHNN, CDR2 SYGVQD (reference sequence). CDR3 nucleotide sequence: TGCGCCAGCAGTCGGGGGGGGTCGGAAAAGACCCAGTACTTC. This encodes CASSRGGSEKTQYF.

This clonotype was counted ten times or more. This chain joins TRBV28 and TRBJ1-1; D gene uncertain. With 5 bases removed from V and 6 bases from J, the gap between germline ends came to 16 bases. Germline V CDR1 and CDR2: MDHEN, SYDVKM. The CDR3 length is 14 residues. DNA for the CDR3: TGTGCCAGCAGTCCCACGGGAGGGCGAGCTGAAGCTTTCTTT. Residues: CASSPTGGRAEAFF.

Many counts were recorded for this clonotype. CDR3 DNA: TGTGCCAGCAGCCCCACCGCCGGCGTAGCGGGGACCCAGTACTTC. It specifies CASSPTAGVAGTQYF. The chain is built from TRBV11-2 and TRBJ2-5; 7 nucleotides agree with TRBD2. CDR3 size: 15 residues. Germline V lookup: CDR1 SGHAT, CDR2 FQNNGV. The ends lost 5 bases at V and 7 bases at J; junction bases unmatched: 13.

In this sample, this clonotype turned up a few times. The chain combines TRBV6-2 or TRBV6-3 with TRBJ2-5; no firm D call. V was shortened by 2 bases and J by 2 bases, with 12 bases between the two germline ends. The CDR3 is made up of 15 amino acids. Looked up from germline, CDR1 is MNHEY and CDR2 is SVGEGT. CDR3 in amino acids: CASSYRFEFQETQYF. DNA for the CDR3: TGTGCCAGCAGTTACCGGTTTGAGTTTCAAGAGACCCAGTACTTC.

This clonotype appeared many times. The CDR3 is CAISESPAGGGSSTDTQYF. CDR3 sequence (DNA): TGTGCCATCAGTGAGTCCCCCGCAGGGGGTGGTTCTAGCACAGATACGCAGTATTTT. The rearrangement links TRBV10-3 to TRBJ2-3, with 7 bases lining up with TRBD1. Germline V CDR1 and CDR2: ENHRY, SYGVKD. The CDR3 contains 19 residues. With 0 bases clipped from V and 0 bases from J, the junction kept 12 bases outside the gene matches.

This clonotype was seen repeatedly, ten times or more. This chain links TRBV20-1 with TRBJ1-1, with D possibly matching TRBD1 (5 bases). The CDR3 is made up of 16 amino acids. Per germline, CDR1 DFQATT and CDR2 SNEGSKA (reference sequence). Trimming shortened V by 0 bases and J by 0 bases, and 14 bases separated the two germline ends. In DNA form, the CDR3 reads TGCAGTGCTAGAGATCCCGGGGCGGGGATGAACACTGAAGCTTTCTTT. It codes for CSARDPGAGMNTEAFF.

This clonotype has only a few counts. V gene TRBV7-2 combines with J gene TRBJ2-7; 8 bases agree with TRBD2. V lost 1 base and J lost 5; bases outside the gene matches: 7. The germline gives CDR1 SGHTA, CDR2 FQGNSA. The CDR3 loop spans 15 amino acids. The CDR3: CASSLGGTRRHEQYF. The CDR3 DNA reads TGTGCCAGCAGCTTAGGGGGGACTAGACGGCACGAGCAGTACTTC. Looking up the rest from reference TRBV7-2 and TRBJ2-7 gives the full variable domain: GAGVSQSPSNKVTEKGKDVELRCDPISGHTALYWYRQSLGQGLEFLIYFQGNSAPDKSGLPSDRFSAERTGGSVSTLTIQRTQQEDSAVYLCASSLGGTRRHEQYFGPGTRLTVT.

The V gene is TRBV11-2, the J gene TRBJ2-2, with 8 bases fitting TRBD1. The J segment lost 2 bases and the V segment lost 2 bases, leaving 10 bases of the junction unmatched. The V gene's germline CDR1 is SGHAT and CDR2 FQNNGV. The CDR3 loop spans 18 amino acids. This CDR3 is CASSLSYLSGGNTGELFF. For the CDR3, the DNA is TGTGCCAGCAGCTTATCATATTTATCAGGGGGCAACACCGGGGAGCTGTTTTTT.

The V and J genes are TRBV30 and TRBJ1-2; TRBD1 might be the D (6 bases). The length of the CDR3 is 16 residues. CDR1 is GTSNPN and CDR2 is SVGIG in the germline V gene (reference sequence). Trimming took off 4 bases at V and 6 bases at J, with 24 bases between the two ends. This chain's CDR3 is CAWNYGGGLSHHGYTF. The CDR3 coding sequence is TGTGCCTGGAATTACGGGGGGGGGCTTTCTCACCATGGCTACACCTTC.

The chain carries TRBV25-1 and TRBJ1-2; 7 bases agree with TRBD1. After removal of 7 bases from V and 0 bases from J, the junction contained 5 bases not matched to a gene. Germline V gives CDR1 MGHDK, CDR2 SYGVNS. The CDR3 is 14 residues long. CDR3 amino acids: CASTDRAANYGYTF. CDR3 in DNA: TGTGCCAGCACCGACAGGGCAGCTAACTATGGCTACACCTTC.

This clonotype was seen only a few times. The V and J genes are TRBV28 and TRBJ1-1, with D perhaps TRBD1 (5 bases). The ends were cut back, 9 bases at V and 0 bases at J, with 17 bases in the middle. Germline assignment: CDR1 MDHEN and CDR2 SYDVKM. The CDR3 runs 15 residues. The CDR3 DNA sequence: TGTGCCAGTCTCCCCCGGGGCCGGATGAACACTGAAGCTTTCTTT. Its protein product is CASLPRGRMNTEAFF.

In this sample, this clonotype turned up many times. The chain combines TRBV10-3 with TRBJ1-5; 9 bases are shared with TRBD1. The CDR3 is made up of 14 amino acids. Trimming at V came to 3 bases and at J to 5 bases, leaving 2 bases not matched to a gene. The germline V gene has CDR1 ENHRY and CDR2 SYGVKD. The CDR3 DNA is TGTGCCATCAGTGACCGGACAGGGGATCAGCCCCAGCATTTT. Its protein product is CAISDRTGDQPQHF.

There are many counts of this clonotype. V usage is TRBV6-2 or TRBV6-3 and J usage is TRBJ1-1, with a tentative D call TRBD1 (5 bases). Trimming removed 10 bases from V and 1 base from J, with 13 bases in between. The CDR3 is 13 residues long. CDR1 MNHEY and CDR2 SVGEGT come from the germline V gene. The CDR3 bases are TGTGCCATTCGATCTGGACAGAACACTGAAGCTTTCTTT. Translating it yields CAIRSGQNTEAFF.

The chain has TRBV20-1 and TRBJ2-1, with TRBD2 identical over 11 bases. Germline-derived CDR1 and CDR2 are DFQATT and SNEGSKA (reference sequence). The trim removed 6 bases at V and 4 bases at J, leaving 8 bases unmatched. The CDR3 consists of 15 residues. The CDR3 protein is CSAQGLAGLYNEQFF. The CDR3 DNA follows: TGCAGTGCCCAAGGACTAGCGGGCCTATACAATGAGCAGTTCTTC.

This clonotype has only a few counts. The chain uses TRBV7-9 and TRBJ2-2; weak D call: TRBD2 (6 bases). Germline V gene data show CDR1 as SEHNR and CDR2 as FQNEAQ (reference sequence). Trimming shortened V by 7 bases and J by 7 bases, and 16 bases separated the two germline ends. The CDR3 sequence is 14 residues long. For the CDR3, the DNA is TGTGCCAGCACCCTTTACGTAGCGGACGGGGAGCTGTTTTTT. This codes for CASTLYVADGELFF.